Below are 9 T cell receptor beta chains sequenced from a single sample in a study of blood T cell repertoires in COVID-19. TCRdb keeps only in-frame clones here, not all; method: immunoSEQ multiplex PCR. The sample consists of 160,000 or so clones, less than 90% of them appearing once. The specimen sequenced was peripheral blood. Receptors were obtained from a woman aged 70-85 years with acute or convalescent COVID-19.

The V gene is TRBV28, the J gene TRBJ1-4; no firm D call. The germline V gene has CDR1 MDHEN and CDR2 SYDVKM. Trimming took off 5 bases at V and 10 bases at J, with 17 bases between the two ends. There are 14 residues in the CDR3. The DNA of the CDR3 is TGTGCCAGCAGTCCTCCCCGTTTCGGCGGAAAACTGTTTTTT. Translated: CASSPPRFGGKLFF. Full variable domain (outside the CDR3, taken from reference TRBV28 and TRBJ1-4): DVKVTQSSRYLVKRTGEKVFLECVQDMDHENMFWYRQDPGLGLRLIYFSYDVKMKEKGDIPEGYSVSREKKERFSLILESASTNQTSMYLCASSPPRFGGKLFFGSGTQLSVL.

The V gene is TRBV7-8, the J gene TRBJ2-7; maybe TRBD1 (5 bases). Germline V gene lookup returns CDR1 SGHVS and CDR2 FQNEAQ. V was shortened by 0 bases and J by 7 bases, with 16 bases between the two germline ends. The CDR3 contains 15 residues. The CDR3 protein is CASSLAGQPRYEQYF. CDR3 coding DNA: TGTGCCAGCAGCTTAGCGGGGCAGCCCCGATATGAGCAGTACTTC.

CDR3 coding DNA: TGTGCCAGCAGCTCACATAACACCGGGGAGCTGTTTTTT. Translation: CASSSHNTGELFF. The chain links TRBV11-3 to TRBJ2-2; D remains ambiguous. With 4 bases removed from V and 2 bases from J, the gap between germline ends came to 5 bases. This CDR3 comprises 13 residues. Germline V lookup: CDR1 SGHNT, CDR2 YENEEA.

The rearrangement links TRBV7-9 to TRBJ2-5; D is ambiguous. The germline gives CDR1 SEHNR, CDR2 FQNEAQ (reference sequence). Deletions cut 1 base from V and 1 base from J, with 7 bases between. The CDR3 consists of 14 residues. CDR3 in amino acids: CASSLDVRQETQYF. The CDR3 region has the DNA TGTGCCAGCAGCTTAGATGTGCGCCAAGAGACCCAGTACTTC.

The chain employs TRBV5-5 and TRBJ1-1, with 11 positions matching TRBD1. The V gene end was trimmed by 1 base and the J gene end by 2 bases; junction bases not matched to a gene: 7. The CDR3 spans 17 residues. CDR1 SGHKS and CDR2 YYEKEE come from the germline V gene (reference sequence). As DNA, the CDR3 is TGTGCCAGCAGCTTGCGGGACAGGGGGGTAGTAAACACTGAAGCTTTCTTT. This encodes CASSLRDRGVVNTEAFF. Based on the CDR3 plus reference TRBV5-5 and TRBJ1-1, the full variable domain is DAGVTQSPTHLIKTRGQQVTLRCSPISGHKSVSWYQQVLGQGPQFIFQYYEKEERGRGNFPDRFSARQFPNYSSELNVNALLLGDSALYLCASSLRDRGVVNTEAFFGQGTRLTVV.

Written as DNA, the CDR3 is TGTGCCAGCAGTTCTGAGTTTCGACAGGATGGCTACACCTTC. Translating gives CASSSEFRQDGYTF. The V call is TRBV2, the J call TRBJ1-2, with D tentatively TRBD1 (6 bases). V dropped 5 bases and J dropped 6 bases, with 16 bases sitting between them. Germline V gives CDR1 SNHLY, CDR2 FYNNEI. The CDR3 is 14 residues long.

The CDR3 is CASSLVAAYGYTF. CDR3 DNA sequence: TGCGCCAGCAGCTTGGTGGCAGCGTATGGCTACACCTTC. The chain couples TRBV5-1 to TRBJ1-2, with D uncertain. This CDR3 region has 13 residues. Per the germline V gene, CDR1 is SGHRS and CDR2 is YFSETQ. The V end lost 0 bases, the J end lost 5 bases, and 8 bases lay between the germline ends. The variable domain in full, completed from reference TRBV5-1 and TRBJ1-2, reads KAGVTQTPRYLIKTRGQQVTLSCSPISGHRSVSWYQQTPGQGLQFLFEYFSETQRNKGNFPGRFSGRQFSNSRSEMNVSTLELGDSALYLCASSLVAAYGYTFGSGTRLTVV.

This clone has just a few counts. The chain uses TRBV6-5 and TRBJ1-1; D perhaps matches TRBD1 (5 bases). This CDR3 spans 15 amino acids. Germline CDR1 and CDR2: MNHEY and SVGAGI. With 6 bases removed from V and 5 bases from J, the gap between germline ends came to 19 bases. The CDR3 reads CASRLRGAGATEAFF. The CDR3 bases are TGTGCCAGCAGGCTCCGCGGGGCCGGCGCTACTGAAGCTTTCTTT.

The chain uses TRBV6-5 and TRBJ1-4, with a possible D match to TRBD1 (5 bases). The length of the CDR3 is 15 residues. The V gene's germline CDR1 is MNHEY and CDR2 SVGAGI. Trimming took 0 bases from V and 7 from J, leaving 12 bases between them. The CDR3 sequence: CASSYSGGIGEKLFF. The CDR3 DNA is TGTGCCAGCAGTTACTCGGGGGGGATAGGTGAAAAACTGTTTTTT.